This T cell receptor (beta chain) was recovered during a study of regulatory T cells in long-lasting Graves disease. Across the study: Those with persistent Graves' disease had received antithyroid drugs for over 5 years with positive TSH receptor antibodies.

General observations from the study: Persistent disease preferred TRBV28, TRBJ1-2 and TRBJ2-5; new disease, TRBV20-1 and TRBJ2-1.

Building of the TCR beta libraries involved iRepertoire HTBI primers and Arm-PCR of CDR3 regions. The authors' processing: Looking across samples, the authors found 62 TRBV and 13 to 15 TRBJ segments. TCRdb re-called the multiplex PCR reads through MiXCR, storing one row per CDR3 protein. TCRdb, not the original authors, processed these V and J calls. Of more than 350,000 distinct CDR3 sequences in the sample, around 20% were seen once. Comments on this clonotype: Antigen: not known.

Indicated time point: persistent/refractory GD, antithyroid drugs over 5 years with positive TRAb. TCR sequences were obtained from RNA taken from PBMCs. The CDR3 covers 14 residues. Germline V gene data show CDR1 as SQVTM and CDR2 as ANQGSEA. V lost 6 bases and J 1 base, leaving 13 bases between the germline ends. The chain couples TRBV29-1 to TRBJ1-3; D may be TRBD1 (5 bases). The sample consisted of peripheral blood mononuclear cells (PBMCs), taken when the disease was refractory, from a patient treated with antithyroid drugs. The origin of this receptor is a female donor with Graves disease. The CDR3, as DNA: TGCAGCGTACGACAGCGAATTTCTGGAAACACCATATATTTT. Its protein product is CSVRQRISGNTIYF. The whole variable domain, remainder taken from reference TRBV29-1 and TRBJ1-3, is SAVISQKPSRDICQRGTSLTIQCQVDSQVTMMFWYRQQPGQSLTLIATANQGSEATYESGFVIDKFPISRPNLTFSTLTVSNMSPEDSSIYLCSVRQRISGNTIYFGEGSWLTVV.